The clone carrying this T cell receptor beta chain was seen a few times. This record comes from a study of control samples from healthy donors and cancer patients. The table came from immunoSEQ multiplex PCR; TCRdb's copy has only in-frame clones and leaves some out. There are over 65,000 clones in the sample; roughly nine tenths occur only once, and 9.5% to 10% lies in the top ten. Sequences were obtained from PBMCs. The sequence came from a woman in her forties or fifties with colorectal cancer.

The CDR3 here is CASSFGTENSPLHF. The CDR3 nucleotides are TGTGCCAGCAGCTTTGGGACCGAGAATTCACCCCTCCACTTT. This chain joins TRBV5-4 and TRBJ1-6, with a weak D call TRBD1 (5 bases). Trimming cost V 2 bases and J 7 bases, with 10 bases left between them. This CDR3 is 14 amino acids long. Germline V gene lookup returns CDR1 SGHNT and CDR2 YYREEE (reference sequence).